What follows are 27 T cell receptor beta chains derived from one specimen sequenced in a study of identical twins. TCRdb re-called the 5' RACE reads with MiXCR, one entry per CDR3 protein. The sample lists 1.5 million or so distinct CDR3 sequences, around a third occurring once. What was sequenced was cord blood. These receptors were obtained from a newborn girl in good health.

The rearrangement uses TRBV5-6 and TRBJ2-6; TRBD1 aligns across 7 bases. The germline V gene encodes CDR1 SGHDT and CDR2 YYEEEE. This CDR3 spans 15 amino acids. The V segment lost 4 bases and the J segment 7 bases; nucleotides outside the gene matches: 8. The CDR3 region has the DNA TGTGCCAGCAGCGTGGACAGGAGGTTTGCCAACGTCCTGACTTTC. Translated, it gives CASSVDRRFANVLTF.

This clonotype was detected only a few times. The chain combines TRBV3-1 with TRBJ2-2; a weak D match, TRBD2 (6 bases). V lost 3 bases to trimming and J lost 3 bases, with 11 bases between them. Germline CDR1 is LGHDT and CDR2 is YNNKEL (reference sequence). The CDR3 runs 15 residues. This chain's CDR3 is CASSQEGADTGELFF. The CDR3 DNA reads as TGTGCCAGCAGCCAGGAGGGTGCGGACACCGGGGAGCTGTTTTTT.

The chain carries TRBV5-4 and TRBJ2-2; TRBD1 agrees at 9 bases. The ends lost 10 bases at V and 7 bases at J; junction bases unmatched: 14. CDR3 length: 15 residues. The germline V gene has CDR1 SGHNT and CDR2 YYREEE (reference sequence). The CDR3 protein is CAVTLTGGVGGELFF. CDR3 in DNA: TGTGCCGTCACTTTAACAGGGGGCGTCGGCGGGGAGCTGTTTTTT.

V is TRBV29-1 and J is TRBJ2-7, with D possibly matching TRBD1 (5 bases). This CDR3 spans 13 amino acids. Germline V lookup: CDR1 SQVTM, CDR2 ANQGSEA. V shed 5 bases and J shed 1 base, with 12 bases lying between them. Here the CDR3 reads CSVSPQASYEQYF. The DNA of the CDR3 is TGCAGCGTTTCCCCACAGGCGTCCTACGAGCAGTACTTC.

In nucleotides, the CDR3 is TGCAGTGCTAGCCCCCTTAGCTCATCAAGCTCCTACGAGCAGTACTTC. It codes for CSASPLSSSSSYEQYF. This sequence joins TRBV20-1 and TRBJ2-7; D remains unclear. The germline V gene encodes CDR1 DFQATT and CDR2 SNEGSKA (reference sequence). The CDR3 extends over 16 amino acids. V was cut by 3 bases and J by 0 bases, with 18 bases left in between.

This clonotype appeared once. The V call is TRBV4-2, the J call TRBJ2-1, with 9 bases fitting TRBD1. The junction had 6 bases not matched to a gene; V was cut back by 3 bases and J by 6 bases. Germline values: CDR1 LGHNA, CDR2 YNFKEQ. The CDR3 consists of 15 residues. In nucleotides, the CDR3 is TGTGCCAGCAGCCAGCGGGACAGGGTCCTCAATGAGCAGTTCTTC. Encoded protein: CASSQRDRVLNEQFF.

This clonotype was seen more than once but under ten times. The chain combines TRBV9 with TRBJ2-1; 15 positions match TRBD2. The length of the CDR3 is 17 residues. The ends lost 4 bases at V and 4 bases at J; junction bases unmatched: 6. CDR1 is SGDLS and CDR2 is YYNGEE in the germline V gene. The CDR3 DNA sequence: TGTGCCAGCAGCTTCCGGACTAGCGGGAGGGCATACAATGAGCAGTTCTTC. Translating it yields CASSFRTSGRAYNEQFF.

The chain has TRBV21-1 and TRBJ2-7; the table gives TRBD2 as D, unverified against the DNA. TRBV21-1 is given as a pseudogene. The CDR3 extends over 16 amino acids. CDR3 nucleotide sequence: TGTGCCAGCAGCAAAAAGCAATCCTCCGACATCTACGAGCAGTACTTC. Protein sequence: CASSKKQSSDIYEQYF.

The genes are TRBV7-8 and TRBJ2-6; 9 bases are a match to TRBD2. The CDR3 spans 17 residues. J lost 1 base, V lost 8 bases, and 9 bases had no gene match. CDR1 is SGHVS, CDR2 FQNEAQ, per germline. CDR3 in DNA: TGTGCCAGCGGCAGTCTAGCGGGATTATCTGGGGCCAACGTCCTGACTTTC. Translated: CASGSLAGLSGANVLTF.

J is TRBJ1-3 and V is TRBV7-8, with D possibly matching TRBD1 (6 bases). Per the germline V gene, CDR1 is SGHVS and CDR2 is FQNEAQ. The ends were cut back, 2 bases at V and 4 bases at J, with 15 bases in the middle. This CDR3 has 16 amino acids. The CDR3 reads CASSLMSTTGGNTIYF. The CDR3, as DNA: TGTGCCAGCAGCTTAATGTCGACGACAGGAGGAAACACCATATATTTT.

This clonotype was counted many times. The chain is built from TRBV28 and TRBJ2-3; D may correspond to TRBD1 or TRBD2 (7 bases each). The V and J ends lost 11 bases and 2 bases respectively, with 17 bases between them. CDR3 length: 14 residues. Per the germline V gene, CDR1 is MDHEN and CDR2 is SYDVKM. As DNA, the CDR3 is TGTGCCCTCGGGAGGACAGGCCCCACAGATACGCAGTATTTT. Protein product: CALGRTGPTDTQYF.

A single count supports this clonotype. One end of the junction does not line up with germline, which may come from a read error. Here the CDR3 DNA reads TGTGCCGGCAGTGCCCGACAGGGACACACCTACGAGCAGTACTTC. Its protein is CAGSARQGHTYEQYF. The chain joins TRBV27 to TRBJ2-7, with TRBD1 identical over 7 bases. From germline, CDR1 is MNHEY and CDR2 SMNVEV (reference sequence). The length of the CDR3 is 15 residues.

This clonotype occurred a few times. The chain couples TRBV11-2 to TRBJ2-7; TRBD1 might be the D (6 bases). Trimming stripped 5 bases from V and 3 bases from J, with 14 bases between. CDR3 length: 14 amino acids. CDR1 is SGHAT, CDR2 FQNNGV, per germline. The CDR3 DNA is TGTGCCAGCAGCATCAGGGGCCCTAACTACGAGCAGTACTTC. This encodes CASSIRGPNYEQYF.

The genes are TRBV9 and TRBJ2-3; 15 nucleotides align to TRBD2. Germline CDR1 reads SGDLS; CDR2 reads YYNGEE. This CDR3 has 18 residues. Losses at the gene ends were 4 bases for V and 4 bases for J; bases not matched to a gene: 10. CDR3 bases: TGTGCCAGCAGCAACCCGGGACTAGCGGGGGGTAATGCAGATACGCAGTATTTT. Protein: CASSNPGLAGGNADTQYF.

This clonotype was counted a few times. The rearrangement uses TRBV4-1 and TRBJ2-6; D call uncertain. This CDR3 region has 15 residues. The germline CDR1 and CDR2 sequences are MGHRA and YSYEKL. The V end lost 4 bases, the J end lost 0 bases, and 7 bases lay between the germline ends. CDR3 bases: TGCGCCAGCAGCCGCGGCATCTCTGGGGCCAACGTCCTGACTTTC. Encoded protein: CASSRGISGANVLTF.

A few counts support this clonotype. The chain is built from TRBV20-1 and TRBJ2-1; a possible D gene is TRBD2 (5 bases). The CDR3 is 13 amino acids. Trimming cost V 0 bases and J 10 bases, with 13 bases left between them. Germline assignment: CDR1 DFQATT and CDR2 SNEGSKA (reference sequence). The CDR3 is CSARDFIALEQFF. CDR3 bases: TGCAGTGCTAGAGATTTCATAGCGTTAGAGCAGTTCTTC.

The gene calls are TRBV20-1 and TRBJ2-7; tentative D call: TRBD2 (6 bases). Germline CDR1 reads DFQATT; CDR2 reads SNEGSKA (reference sequence). The V end was cut by 3 bases, the J end by 5 bases, with 14 bases between. The CDR3 spans 13 residues. The CDR3 DNA reads TGCAGTGCTAGCGCCGGGAGTGGGAACGAGCAGTACTTC. This encodes CSASAGSGNEQYF.

The rearrangement joins TRBV2 to TRBJ2-5; tentative D call: TRBD2 (6 bases). The J call may be incorrect, as the DNA end agrees better with TRBJ2-7. CDR3 length: 13 residues. Germline assignment: CDR1 SNHLY and CDR2 FYNNEI. The CDR3 region is CASTTGLVYEQYF. DNA for the CDR3: TGTGCCAGCACGACGGGACTCGTTTACGAGCAGTACTTC.

In this sample, this clonotype turned up a few times. The chain carries TRBV2 and TRBJ2-7; D ambiguous. There are 11 residues in the CDR3. V lost 8 bases, J lost 2 bases, and 7 bases lay in between. The germline gives CDR1 SNHLY, CDR2 FYNNEI. For the CDR3, the DNA is TGTGCCAGCTGTAACACCTACGAGCAGTACTTC. This codes for CASCNTYEQYF.

The chain is built from TRBV29-1 and TRBJ1-1; D not resolved. The CDR3 contains 11 residues. The germline V gene has CDR1 SQVTM and CDR2 ANQGSEA. The V end was cut by 7 bases, the J end by 10 bases, with 16 bases between. The CDR3 here is CSATGPGGAFF. CDR3 in DNA: TGCAGCGCCACCGGACCGGGAGGAGCTTTCTTT.

This clonotype was counted a few times. The rearrangement links TRBV27 to TRBJ2-7; 7 bases are shared with TRBD2. Per the germline V gene, CDR1 is MNHEY and CDR2 is SMNVEV (reference sequence). The J segment lost 2 bases and the V segment lost 8 bases, leaving 18 bases of the junction unmatched. CDR3 length equals 17 residues. The CDR3 protein is CASQRAASSGGTYEQYF. In DNA form, the CDR3 reads TGTGCCAGCCAGCGGGCTGCCTCGTCGGGAGGAACCTACGAGCAGTACTTC.

This clonotype was recorded a few times. The chain links TRBV29-1 to TRBJ2-1; 10 bases map to TRBD2. The V segment lost 4 bases and the J segment 6 bases; nucleotides outside the gene matches: 3. Germline CDR1 and CDR2: SQVTM and ANQGSEA. This CDR3 is 13 amino acids long. The CDR3 loop reads CSVVASGGNEQFF. CDR3 bases: TGCAGCGTTGTGGCTAGCGGGGGCAATGAGCAGTTCTTC.

This clonotype occurred a few times. Possible read error: a much larger clone is one base away. J is TRBJ2-5 and V is TRBV5-1; D not certain. The V gene's germline CDR1 is SGHRS and CDR2 YFSETQ. The CDR3 sequence is 11 residues long. The CDR3 DNA follows: TGCGCCAGCCGCAATGGTGAGACCCCGTACTTC. It codes for CASRNGETPYF. Full variable domain (outside the CDR3, taken from reference TRBV5-1 and TRBJ2-5): KAGVTQTPRYLIKTRGQQVTLSCSPISGHRSVSWYQQTPGQGLQFLFEYFSETQRNKGNFPGRFSGRQFSNSRSEMNVSTLELGDSALYLCASRNGETPYFGPGTRLLVL.

Points on this clonotype: This may be a read error: a much more frequent sequence differs by one nucleotide. The rearrangement joins TRBV4-2 to TRBJ2-7; 8 bases are shared with TRBD2. This CDR3 spans 12 amino acids. Germline V CDR1 and CDR2: LGHNA, YNFKEQ. DNA for the CDR3: TGTGCCGGCAGCCAAGCGGGAGTCGAGCAGTACTTC. Translation gives CAGSQAGVEQYF.

This clonotype was picked up many times. The chain joins TRBV6-6 to TRBJ1-5, with a weak D call TRBD1 (5 bases). V lost 6 bases to trimming and J lost 0 bases, with 9 bases between them. The CDR3 consists of 14 residues. CDR1 is MNHNY and CDR2 is SVGAGI in the germline V gene (reference sequence). The DNA for the CDR3 is TGTGCCAGCAGCTGGGACTATAGCAATCAGCCCCAGCATTTT. Protein sequence: CASSWDYSNQPQHF.

This clonotype was found a few times. The J gene is TRBJ1-2, the V gene TRBV27, with 7 nucleotides matching TRBD1. V lost 4 bases to trimming and J lost 7 bases; unmatched junction nucleotides: 12. The CDR3 consists of 15 residues. The V gene's germline CDR1 is MNHEY and CDR2 SMNVEV (reference sequence). CDR3 nucleotides: TGTGCCAGCAGTTCTACCTACAGGGGAGCGAGTGGCTACACCTTC. Translation: CASSSTYRGASGYTF.

This clonotype was detected many times. This rearrangement joins TRBV4-2 to TRBJ1-4; no clear D. The CDR3 loop spans 14 amino acids. Germline V gene sequence: CDR1 LGHNA, CDR2 YNFKEQ. V was shortened by 4 bases and J by 4 bases, with 10 bases between the two germline ends. CDR3 loop: CASSLRSLNEKLFF. The CDR3 DNA is TGTGCCAGCAGCCTCAGATCCCTTAATGAAAAACTGTTTTTT.